The entry that follows covers one T cell receptor beta chain sequence. Participant ages covered about 18 to 100 years across 24 US areas. Donors in Cohort 3 who had recovered were those with two negative PCRs, healthcare professional clearance, or resolution of their symptoms. Assay: immunoSEQ multiplex PCR; the TCRdb copy retains only in-frame clones and omits some. Of about 270,000 clones listed, 88% are singletons. The entry originates in a study of blood T cell repertoires in COVID-19. About the study: T cells, B-cell-depleted T cells, or PBMCs provided the cDNA or gDNA that served as material.

The CDR3 sequence is 16 residues long. Germline V gene sequence: CDR1 MDHEN, CDR2 SYDVKM. V gave up 4 bases and J gave up 2 bases; unmatched junction bases: 10. Input material: PBMCs or T cells enriched from blood (not recorded which). The clonotype comes from a woman aged 45-65 years who had recovered from COVID-19. The rearrangement joins TRBV28 to TRBJ2-7, with 8 nucleotides matching TRBD2. CDR3 sequence: CASSSPTSGKAYEQYF. DNA of the CDR3: TGTGCCAGCAGTTCCCCAACTAGCGGCAAAGCCTACGAGCAGTACTTC. The variable domain in full, with the rest retrieved from reference TRBV28 and TRBJ2-7, is DVKVTQSSRYLVKRTGEKVFLECVQDMDHENMFWYRQDPGLGLRLIYFSYDVKMKEKGDIPEGYSVSREKKERFSLILESASTNQTSMYLCASSSPTSGKAYEQYFGPGTRLTVT.